This entry concerns a single T cell receptor (beta chain). Germline V lookup: CDR1 SEHNR, CDR2 FQNEAQ (reference sequence). V lost 4 bases to trimming and J lost 8 bases; unmatched junction nucleotides: 10. The CDR3 spans 17 residues. Profiling relied on immunoSEQ multiplex PCR, and the TCRdb table lists in-frame clones only, not all of them. The sample records 16,000 or so clones, around 70% being singletons. These data come from a study of OX40 agonist ivuxolimab in advanced cancers. Sequenced here: CD4+ or CD8+ T cells sorted from blood, sampled in a trial of the OX40 agonist ivuxolimab. The chain joins TRBV7-9 to TRBJ1-6; 11 bases map to TRBD1. The clonotype comes from an adult with an advanced solid tumor such as melanoma, head and neck, liver or kidney cancer. For the CDR3, the DNA is TGTGCCAGCAGCTCTCTCGGACAGGGGGCAAACTATTCACCCCTCCACTTT. It translates to CASSSLGQGANYSPLHF.